This T cell receptor (beta chain) was observed in a study of blood T cell repertoires in COVID-19. Across the whole study: Samples came from the United States, Italy and Spain, spanning acute and convalescent COVID-19. In each case, the material was cDNA or gDNA derived from T cells, B-cell-depleted T cells, or PBMCs.

Authors' data handling: Nucleated cell counts were estimated from reference gene primer amplification. TCRdb keeps only in-frame clones here, not all; method: immunoSEQ multiplex PCR. V, J and clone size reflect that table, while D and trimming were determined from the DNA. Of nearly 110,000 clones listed, about four fifths are singletons. From germline, CDR1 is MNHEY and CDR2 SVGAGI. This CDR3 region has 15 residues. J was trimmed by 7 bases and V by 5 bases; bases with no gene match: 9. J is TRBJ2-1 and V is TRBV6-5; TRBD2 matches 9 bases. Sequencing used peripheral blood. This TCR derives from a human donor in a cohort sampled during active COVID-19. The DNA of the CDR3 is TGTGCCAGCAGTAGCTACGGGACTAGCATGAATGAGCAGTTCTTC. Translation gives CASSSYGTSMNEQFF.